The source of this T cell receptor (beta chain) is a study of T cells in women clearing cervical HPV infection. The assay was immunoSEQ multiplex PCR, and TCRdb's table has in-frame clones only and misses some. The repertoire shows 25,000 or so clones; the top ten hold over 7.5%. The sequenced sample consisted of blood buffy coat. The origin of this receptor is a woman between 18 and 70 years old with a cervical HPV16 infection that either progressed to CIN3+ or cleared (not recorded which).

The CDR3 spells CASSLVGGNTQYF. The covered CDR3 bases are TGTGCCAGCAGTTTAGTTGGGGGGAACACG. The chain has TRBV12-3 or TRBV12-4 and TRBJ2-3, with TRBD2 as a possible D gene (6 bases). The read is 3 residues too short to cover the CDR3 end, so that end is filled in from the germline J gene. The CDR3 is 13 amino acids.